This TCR beta chain was observed in a study of CD8+CD57+ T cells in acquired aplastic anemia. The use of genomic DNA as template underpinned the TCR beta VDJ and CDR3 profiling. TCRdb itself ran the reads through MiXCR, one entry per CDR3 protein. The repertoire includes over 150,000 distinct CDR3 sequences, roughly 63% of them detected once, and about two fifths sits in the top ten. Trimming cost V 5 bases and J 3 bases, with 14 bases left between them. The CDR3 runs to 13 residues. Germline values: CDR1 DFQATT, CDR2 SNEGSKA (reference sequence). Overall study findings and caveats: Roughly 31 CD8+ CDR3 sequences were shared between patients and controls.

Before being chosen for sequencing, patients had shown CD8+CD57+ cell expansion by flow cytometry. Regarding this clonotype: Its cognate antigen is unknown.

The receptor was isolated from a human donor with aplastic anemia. Sequencing used sorted CD4+, CD8+, or CD8+CD57+ T cells (not recorded which) from PBMCs. The gene calls are TRBV20-1 and TRBJ2-7, with D possibly being TRBD2 (6 bases). The CDR3 region is CSADGSGYYEQYF. As DNA, the CDR3 is TGCAGTGCTGATGGTAGCGGATACTACGAGCAGTACTTC.